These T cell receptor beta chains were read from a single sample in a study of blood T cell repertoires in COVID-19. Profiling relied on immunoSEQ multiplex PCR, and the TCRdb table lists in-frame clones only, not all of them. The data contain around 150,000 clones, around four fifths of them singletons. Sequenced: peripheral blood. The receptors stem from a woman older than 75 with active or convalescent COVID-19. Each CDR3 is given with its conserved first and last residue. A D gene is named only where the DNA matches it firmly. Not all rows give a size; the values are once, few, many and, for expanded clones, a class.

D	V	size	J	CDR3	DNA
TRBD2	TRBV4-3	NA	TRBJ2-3	CASSQGASGGGTQYF	TGCGCCAGCAGCCAAGGGGCTAGCGGGGGCGGTACGCAGTATTTT
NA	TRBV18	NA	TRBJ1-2	CASSPPVETGYGYTF	TGTGCCAGCTCACCCCCCGTTGAGACAGGCTATGGCTACACCTTC
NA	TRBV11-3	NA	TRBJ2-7	CASSLGARYEQYF	TGTGCCAGCAGCTTGGGGGCAAGATACGAGCAGTACTTC
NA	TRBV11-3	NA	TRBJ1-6	CASSLGGSSPLHF	TGTGCCAGCAGCTTAGGAGGGAGCTCACCCCTCCACTTT
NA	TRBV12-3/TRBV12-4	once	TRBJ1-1	CATSKTANTEAFF	TGTGCCACATCAAAGACAGCGAACACTGAAGCTTTCTTT
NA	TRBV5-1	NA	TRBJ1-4	CASSSGPPNEKLFF	TGCGCCAGCAGCTCGGGTCCCCCTAATGAAAAACTGTTTTTT
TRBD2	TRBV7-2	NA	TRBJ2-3	CASSFLAGGTDTQYF	TGTGCCAGCAGCTTCCTAGCGGGGGGGACAGATACGCAGTATTTT
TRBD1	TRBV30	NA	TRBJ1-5	CAWKPTGGRQPQHF	TGTGCCTGGAAACCCACAGGGGGAAGACAGCCCCAGCATTTT
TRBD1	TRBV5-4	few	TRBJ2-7	CASSAGQAISYEQYF	TGTGCCAGCAGCGCGGGACAGGCTATCTCCTACGAGCAGTACTTC
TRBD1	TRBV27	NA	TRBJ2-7	CASSTGVGSYEQYF	TGTGCCAGCAGTACAGGGGTGGGCTCCTACGAGCAGTACTTC
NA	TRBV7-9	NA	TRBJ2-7	CASSLVGSGEQYF	TGTGCCAGCAGCTTAGTCGGGTCCGGGGAGCAGTACTTC
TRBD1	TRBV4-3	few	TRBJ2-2	CASSQGSYRGANTGELFF	TGCGCCAGCAGCCAAGGATCTTACAGGGGGGCGAACACCGGGGAGCTGTTTTTT
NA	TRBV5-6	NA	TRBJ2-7	CASSLGQLTSSYEQYF	TGTGCCAGCAGCTTAGGACAGCTTACTTCAAGTTACGAGCAGTACTTC
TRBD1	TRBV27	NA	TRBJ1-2	CASSPIPNRGGGYTF	TGTGCCAGCAGTCCGATCCCTAACAGGGGAGGTGGCTACACCTTC
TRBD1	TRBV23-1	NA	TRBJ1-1	CASSPPGQGAAGGTEAFF	TGCGCCAGCAGTCCTCCGGGACAGGGGGCCGCGGGGGGAACTGAAGCTTTCTTT
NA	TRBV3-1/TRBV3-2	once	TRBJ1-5	CASSQETANQPQHF	TGTGCCAGCAGCCAAGAAACTGCCAATCAGCCCCAGCATTTT
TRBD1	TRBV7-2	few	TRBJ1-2	CASSPRQGLGYTF	TGTGCCAGCAGCCCGCGACAGGGTTTGGGCTACACCTTC
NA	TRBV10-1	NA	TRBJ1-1	CASSEEPNTEAFF	TGCGCCAGCAGTGAGGAGCCTAACACTGAAGCTTTCTTT
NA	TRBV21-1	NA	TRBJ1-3	CASSRTDAFSGNTIYF	TGTGCCAGCAGCAGGACTGACGCTTTCTCTGGAAACACCATATATTTT
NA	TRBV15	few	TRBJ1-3	CATSRDPGSGNTIYF	TGTGCCACCAGCAGAGATCCAGGGTCGGGAAACACCATATATTTT
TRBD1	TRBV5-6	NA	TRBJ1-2	CASTLGGQGVTGYTF	TGTGCCAGCACCTTAGGGGGACAGGGGGTAACTGGCTACACCTTC
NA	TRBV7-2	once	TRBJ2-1	CASSLASGNLRNEQFF	TGTGCCAGCAGCTTAGCCTCAGGTAACTTAAGGAATGAGCAGTTCTTC
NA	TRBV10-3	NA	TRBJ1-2	CAISESTGPNYGYTF	TGTGCCATCAGTGAGTCAACAGGACCGAACTATGGCTACACCTTC
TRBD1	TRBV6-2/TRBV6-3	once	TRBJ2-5	CASSWTGLQETQYF	TGTGCCAGCAGTTGGACAGGGCTACAAGAGACCCAGTACTTC
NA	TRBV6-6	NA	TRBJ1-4	CASSYTESREKLFF	TGTGCCAGCAGTTACACCGAAAGTCGGGAAAAACTGTTTTTT
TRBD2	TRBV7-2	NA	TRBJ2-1	CASRGGLAGGSSYNEQFF	TGTGCCAGCAGGGGAGGGCTAGCGGGGGGGAGCTCCTACAATGAGCAGTTCTTC
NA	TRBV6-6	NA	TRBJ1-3	CASSSGGNTIYF	TGTGCCAGCAGCTCAGGGGGAAACACCATATATTTT
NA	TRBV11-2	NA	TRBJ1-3	CASSLAGAGNTIYF	TGTGCCAGCAGCTTAGCGGGGGCTGGAAACACCATATATTTT
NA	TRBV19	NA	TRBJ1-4	CASTGTPTNEKLFF	TGTGCCAGTACCGGGACACCAACTAATGAAAAACTGTTTTTT
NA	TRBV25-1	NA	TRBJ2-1	CASRGVAYNEQFF	TGTGCCAGCAGAGGGGTCGCCTACAATGAGCAGTTCTTC
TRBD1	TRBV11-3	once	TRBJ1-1	CASSLDRGPAFF	TGTGCCAGCAGCTTGGACAGGGGACCGGCTTTCTTT
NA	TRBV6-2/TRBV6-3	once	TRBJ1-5	CASSYSMGHDNQPQHF	TGTGCCAGCAGTTACTCGATGGGGCATGACAATCAGCCCCAGCATTTT
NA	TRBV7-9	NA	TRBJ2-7	CASSSRLLTVLSYEQYF	TGTGCCAGCAGCTCCCGGCTGCTTACAGTTCTCTCCTACGAGCAGTACTTC
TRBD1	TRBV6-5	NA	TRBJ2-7	CASRYRDRATYEQYF	TGTGCCAGCAGGTACCGGGACAGGGCAACCTACGAGCAGTACTTC
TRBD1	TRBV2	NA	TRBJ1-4	CASCKGARVEKLFF	TGTGCCAGCTGCAAGGGGGCGAGGGTTGAAAAACTGTTTTTT
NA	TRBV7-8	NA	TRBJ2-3	CASSLGTYSTDTQYF	TGTGCCAGCAGCTTAGGTACCTATAGCACAGATACGCAGTATTTT
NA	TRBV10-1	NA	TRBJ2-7	CASSDRLADEQYF	TGCGCCAGCAGTGATAGGCTAGCAGACGAGCAGTACTTC
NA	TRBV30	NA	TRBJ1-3	CAWRGLREGSNTIYF	TGTGCCTGGAGGGGACTCAGGGAAGGTTCCAACACCATATATTTT
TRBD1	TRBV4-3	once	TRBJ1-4	CASSLSGQVIIEKLFF	TGCGCCAGCAGCCTCTCGGGACAGGTTATCATTGAAAAACTGTTTTTT
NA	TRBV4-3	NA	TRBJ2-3	CASSPIPGDTQYF	TGCGCCAGCAGCCCGATTCCAGGAGATACGCAGTATTTT
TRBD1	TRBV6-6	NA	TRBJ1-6	CASSYTGQGTNSPLHF	TGTGCCAGCAGTTACACGGGACAGGGGACAAATTCACCCCTCCACTTT
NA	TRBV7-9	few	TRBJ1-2	CASSPGGYGYTF	TGTGCCAGCAGCCCCGGAGGGTATGGCTACACCTTC
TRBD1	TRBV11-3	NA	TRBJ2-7	CASSSPQGAGAYEQYF	TGTGCCAGCAGCTCCCCCCAGGGGGCAGGGGCGTACGAGCAGTACTTC
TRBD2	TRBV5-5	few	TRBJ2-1	CASSWAGVNEQFF	TGTGCCAGCAGCTGGGCGGGGGTAAATGAGCAGTTCTTC
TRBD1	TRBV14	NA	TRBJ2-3	CASSRTTGTVTDTQYF	TGTGCCAGCAGCCGGACGACGGGGACAGTCACAGATACGCAGTATTTT
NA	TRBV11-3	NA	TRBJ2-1	CASRIQGLPYNEQFF	TGTGCCAGCAGGATTCAGGGGCTTCCCTACAATGAGCAGTTCTTC
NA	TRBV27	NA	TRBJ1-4	CASSLVSQGDEKLFF	TGTGCCAGCAGTTTAGTTAGCCAGGGCGATGAAAAACTGTTTTTT
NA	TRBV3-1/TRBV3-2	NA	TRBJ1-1	CASSPTGGRNTEAFF	TGTGCCAGCAGCCCAACGGGGGGGCGAAACACTGAAGCTTTCTTT
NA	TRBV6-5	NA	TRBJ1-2	CASSLYSPGESGYTF	TGTGCCAGCAGTTTATATTCTCCAGGGGAAAGCGGCTACACCTTC
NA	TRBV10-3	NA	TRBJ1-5	CAISESSRGYNQPQHF	TGTGCCATCAGTGAGTCGAGTCGAGGGTACAATCAGCCCCAGCATTTT